This TCR beta chain was obtained from a study of OX40 agonist ivuxolimab in advanced cancers. For the study at large: Patients' therapy was ivuxolimab, an antibody that acts as an agonist of OX40 (CD134). Of the participants, 40% to 50% had some prior anti-PD-1, anti-PD-L1 or anti-CTLA-4 therapy, which was allowed.

V was pared by 5 bases and J by 1 base, with 8 bases between. The CDR3 sequence is 13 residues long. The germline CDR1 and CDR2 sequences are SGHRS and YFSETQ. Here immunoSEQ multiplex PCR was the method, and the copy in TCRdb shows in-frame clones only, minus some. The data contain some 86,000 clones, around 85% of them seen just once; the ten biggest clones take up roughly 3.4%. The V call is TRBV5-1, the J call TRBJ2-3; D is possibly TRBD1 or TRBD2 (5 bases each). The material was CD4+ or CD8+ T cells sorted from blood, obtained in a trial of the OX40 agonist ivuxolimab. This receptor was obtained from an adult with an advanced solid tumor such as melanoma, head and neck, liver or kidney cancer. In DNA, the CDR3 is TGCGCCAGCAGGGGGGTCGGCACAGATACGCAGTATTTT. Its translation is CASRGVGTDTQYF.